This T cell receptor (beta chain) is from a study of T-cell memory formation after mild COVID-19. Study at large: TCR clusters were largely donor specific.

This clonotype has a handful of counts. Its specificity is unknown. This CDR3 is built from 15 residues. Germline CDR1 LNHNV, CDR2 YYDKDF (reference sequence). J was trimmed by 0 bases and V by 11 bases; bases with no gene match: 8. Findings and limits, study-wide: Clones contracting across day 15 to 85 had a balanced CD4/CD8 profile; later expanding clones leaned CD4+.

Using constant-segment primers, 5'RACE produced TCR alpha and TCR beta cDNA libraries carrying sample barcodes and UMIs. TCRdb used MiXCR to reprocess the 5' RACE reads, holding one entry per CDR3 protein. The data contain 350,000 to 500,000 distinct CDR3 sequences, approximately 18% of them singletons. The sample was PBMCs or a T cell subset sorted from them (not recorded which). The V call is TRBV15, the J call TRBJ2-3, with 10 positions matching TRBD2. This receptor was taken from a man between 18 and 29 years old who had mild COVID-19 (a few samples of this study predate the infection). Cell type and time point are not known. The CDR3 DNA reads as TGTGCCGCGCGGAGCGGGGGGGCTAGCACAGATACGCAGTATTTT. It codes for CAARSGGASTDTQYF. Together with reference TRBV15 and TRBJ2-3, the CDR3 gives the full variable domain: DAMVIQNPRYQVTQFGKPVTLSCSQTLNHNVMYWYQQKSSQAPKLLFHYYDKDFNNEADTPDNFQSRRPNTSFCFLDIRSPGLGDTAMYLCAARSGGASTDTQYFGPGTRLTVL.